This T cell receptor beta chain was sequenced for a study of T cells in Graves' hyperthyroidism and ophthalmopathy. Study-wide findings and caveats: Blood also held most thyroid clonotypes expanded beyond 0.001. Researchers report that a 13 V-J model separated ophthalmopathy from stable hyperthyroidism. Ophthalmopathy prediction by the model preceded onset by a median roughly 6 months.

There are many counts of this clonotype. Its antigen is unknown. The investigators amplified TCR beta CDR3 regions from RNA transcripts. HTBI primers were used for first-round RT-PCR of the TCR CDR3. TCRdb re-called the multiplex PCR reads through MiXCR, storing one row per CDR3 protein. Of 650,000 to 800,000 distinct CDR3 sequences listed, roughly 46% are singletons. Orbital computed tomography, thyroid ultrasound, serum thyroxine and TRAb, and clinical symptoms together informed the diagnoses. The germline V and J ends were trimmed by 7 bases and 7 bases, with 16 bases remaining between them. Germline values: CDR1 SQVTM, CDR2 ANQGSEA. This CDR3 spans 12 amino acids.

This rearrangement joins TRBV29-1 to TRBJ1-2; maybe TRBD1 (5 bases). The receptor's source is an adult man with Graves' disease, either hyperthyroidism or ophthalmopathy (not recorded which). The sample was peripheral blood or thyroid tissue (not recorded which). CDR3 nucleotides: TGCAGCGCTTGGTCCGGGGACTCTGGCTACACCTTC. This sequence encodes CSAWSGDSGYTF.